The present T cell receptor beta chain was sequenced within a study of response to subunit inactivated influenza vaccine. The study, taken as a whole, reports: The authors suggested that few new T cells are recruited per seasonal influenza vaccination.

This CDR3 spans 15 amino acids. From germline, CDR1 is LNHNV and CDR2 YYDKDF (reference sequence). Trimming removed 1 base from V and 3 bases from J; junction bases left unmatched: 4. Each CDR3 protein gets one entry after TCRdb re-called the RT-PCR reads with MiXCR. Here the sample spans around 490,000 distinct CDR3 sequences, 7.5% to 8.5% being singletons. Details on this clonotype: Its target is unknown.

The chain is built from TRBV15 and TRBJ2-3; 7 nucleotides line up with TRBD2. This sample comprised PBMCs from blood, obtained less than 30 months after vaccination. The sequence derives from a man aged 45 to 75 who received an inactivated influenza vaccine. The CDR3 region has the DNA TGTGCCACCAGCAGAGCGGGAGGAATGACAGATACGCAGTATTTT. Translation: CATSRAGGMTDTQYF.